One sample yielded the 22 T cell receptor beta chains listed below, sequenced in a study of shared clonotypes between healthy human individuals. Data came from immunoSEQ multiplex PCR; TCRdb stores just in-frame clones and leaves some out. Of roughly 640,000 clones listed, approximately 79% are singletons. Material for sequencing was memory CD4+ T cells sorted from blood. Documented subset: CD45RA-negative fraction. Every receptor here comes from a woman aged 30 to 39 in good health.

The rearrangement joins TRBV2 to TRBJ1-2; 9 positions match TRBD1. The CDR3 contains 14 residues. From germline, CDR1 is SNHLY and CDR2 FYNNEI. V lost 6 bases, J lost 8 bases, and 10 bases stayed unmatched. In DNA, the CDR3 is TGTGCCAGCAGCAAAGACAGGGGGGTAAGGGGCTACACCTTC. Translated, it gives CASSKDRGVRGYTF.

This clone was counted only a few times. This sequence joins TRBV30 and TRBJ1-4, with no clear D. V was clipped by 2 bases and J by 8 bases, with 15 bases between them. Per the germline V gene, CDR1 is GTSNPN and CDR2 is SVGIG (reference sequence). This CDR3 is 14 amino acids long. CDR3 coding DNA: TGTGCCTGGAGTTTTACGGGGATTTCGGAAAAACTGTTTTTT. It specifies CAWSFTGISEKLFF.

This clone has a single count. The chain is built from TRBV18 and TRBJ1-1; TRBD1 agrees at 8 bases. The trim removed 0 bases at V and 8 bases at J, leaving 8 bases unmatched. CDR3 length equals 15 residues. CDR1 and CDR2 from the germline V gene are KGHSH and LQKENI. The CDR3 reads CASSPPVQGALEAFF. The DNA for the CDR3 is TGTGCCAGCTCACCACCGGTCCAGGGGGCCCTGGAAGCTTTCTTT.

The chain recombines TRBV6-1 with TRBJ2-7, with TRBD2 matching over 10 bases. The CDR3 runs to 15 residues. In germline, CDR1 is MNHNS, CDR2 SASEGT. The junction had 10 bases not matched to a gene; V was cut back by 8 bases and J by 3 bases. The CDR3 sequence: CASLDGASGSYEQYF. The CDR3 DNA is TGTGCCAGCCTCGATGGGGCTAGCGGGAGCTACGAGCAGTACTTC.

The gene calls are TRBV5-1 and TRBJ2-1, with D possibly TRBD2 on 6 matching bases. The germline V gene encodes CDR1 SGHRS and CDR2 YFSETQ. This CDR3 comprises 16 residues. Trimming removed 0 bases from V and 7 bases from J, with 17 bases in between. The CDR3, as DNA: TGCGCCAGCAGCTTGGAGCTGGGACTTATATTTAATGAGCAGTTCTTC. It specifies CASSLELGLIFNEQFF.

V and J are TRBV10-3 and TRBJ1-1; 8 positions match TRBD1. In germline, CDR1 is ENHRY, CDR2 SYGVKD. J lost 3 bases, V lost 4 bases, and 13 bases had no gene match. The CDR3 totals 17 residues. In nucleotides, the CDR3 is TGTGCCATCAGTGGGAGACAGGGGTTCGAGCAGGACACTGAAGCTTTCTTT. Amino acid sequence: CAISGRQGFEQDTEAFF.

V gene TRBV25-1 combines with J gene TRBJ2-1, with TRBD1 identical over 8 bases. V shed 3 bases, J shed 6 bases, and the junction held 13 bases outside the gene matches. The CDR3 totals 17 residues. Looked up from germline, CDR1 is MGHDK and CDR2 is SYGVNS. The CDR3 is CASSDPATDRGFNEQFF. The CDR3 region has the DNA TGTGCCAGCAGTGACCCCGCGACTGACAGGGGTTTCAATGAGCAGTTCTTC.

This clone was detected only once. The rearrangement joins TRBV7-9 to TRBJ1-3, with no clear D. V lost 1 base, J lost 1 base, and 14 bases lay in between. The CDR3 is 17 residues long. Germline CDR1 and CDR2: SEHNR and FQNEAQ (reference sequence). This CDR3 is CASSLVPIELSGNTIYF. DNA for the CDR3: TGTGCCAGCAGCTTAGTCCCAATAGAACTTTCTGGAAACACCATATATTTT.

The sample holds a few counts of this clone. The V and J genes are TRBV25-1 and TRBJ1-3, with D unresolved. V was clipped by 6 bases and J by 4 bases, with 16 bases between them. This CDR3 contains 15 residues. Per the germline V gene, CDR1 is MGHDK and CDR2 is SYGVNS. DNA for the CDR3: TGTGCCAGCAGCGCAGCGCCCACTCGGGGAAACACCATATATTTT. Amino acids: CASSAAPTRGNTIYF.

The chain employs TRBV28 and TRBJ2-1; TRBD2 agrees at 10 bases. This CDR3 is built from 18 residues. V lost 5 bases, J lost 4 bases, and 14 bases stayed unmatched. Germline CDR1 and CDR2: MDHEN and SYDVKM. The CDR3 nucleotides read TGTGCCAGCAGTCCGCAAACTAGCGGGACCTCACCTTACAATGAGCAGTTCTTC. This encodes CASSPQTSGTSPYNEQFF.

The genes are TRBV11-2 and TRBJ2-5; 10 bases line up with TRBD2. The CDR3 covers 16 residues. Germline V gene data show CDR1 as SGHAT and CDR2 as FQNNGV. Trimming at V came to 2 bases and at J to 2 bases, leaving 5 bases not matched to a gene. The CDR3 reads CASSLILLAGQETQYF. The CDR3 DNA reads as TGTGCCAGCAGCTTAATTCTACTAGCGGGACAAGAGACCCAGTACTTC.

J is TRBJ1-4 and V is TRBV30, with 7 bases aligning to TRBD1. The CDR3 is 14 amino acids. J gave up 7 bases and V 0 bases, and 5 bases lay outside the gene matches. CDR1 and CDR2 (germline): GTSNPN, SVGIG (reference sequence). As DNA, the CDR3 is TGTGCCTGGAGTGTACACAGGGGAGGTGAAAAACTGTTTTTT. As protein: CAWSVHRGGEKLFF. The full variable domain, rest sourced from reference TRBV30 and TRBJ1-4, is SQTIHQWPATLVQPVGSPLSLECTVEGTSNPNLYWYRQAAGRGLQLLFYSVGIGQISSEVPQNLSASRPQDRQFILSSKKLLLSDSGFYLCAWSVHRGGEKLFFGSGTQLSVL.

This chain connects TRBV2 to TRBJ1-4, with no clear D. V was pared by 7 bases and J by 5 bases, with 14 bases between. This CDR3 is 14 amino acids long. Germline CDR1 and CDR2: SNHLY and FYNNEI. CDR3 amino acids: CASNGGGFNEKLFF. DNA of the CDR3: TGTGCCAGCAACGGAGGTGGATTCAATGAAAAACTGTTTTTT.

DNA of the CDR3: TGTGCCAGTAGTATACTAGCGGGGCTGACGAACACCGGGGAGCTGTTTTTT. Its protein product is CASSILAGLTNTGELFF. The rearrangement uses TRBV19 and TRBJ2-2; 9 positions agree with TRBD2. This CDR3 has 17 amino acids. Per the germline V gene, CDR1 is LNHDA and CDR2 is SQIVND (reference sequence). V was pared by 2 bases and J by 0 bases, with 4 bases of the junction left unmatched. Complete variable domain (other parts from reference TRBV19 and TRBJ2-2): DGGITQSPKYLFRKEGQNVTLSCEQNLNHDAMYWYRQDPGQGLRLIYYSQIVNDFQKGDIAEGYSVSREKKESFPLTVTSAQKNPTAFYLCASSILAGLTNTGELFFGEGSRLTVL.

CDR3 protein: CASSEYRGVAFF. In nucleotides, the CDR3 is TGTGCCAGCAGTGAATACAGGGGGGTAGCTTTCTTT. The rearrangement links TRBV27 to TRBJ1-1; 8 bases align to TRBD1. Germline lookup yields CDR1 MNHEY and CDR2 SMNVEV (reference sequence). CDR3 length: 12 amino acids. The trim removed 5 bases at V and 10 bases at J, leaving 6 bases unmatched.

The rearrangement links TRBV28 to TRBJ2-5; possibly TRBD1 or TRBD2 for D (6 bases each). The CDR3 is 15 residues long. CDR1 and CDR2 from the germline V gene are MDHEN and SYDVKM. The ends were cut back, 4 bases at V and 2 bases at J, with 14 bases in the middle. The CDR3 loop reads CASSSDQGRQETQYF. As DNA, the CDR3 is TGTGCCAGCAGTTCAGACCAGGGGAGGCAAGAGACCCAGTACTTC.

The rearrangement uses TRBV2 and TRBJ2-7; D unclear. CDR1 and CDR2 (germline): SNHLY, FYNNEI. With 10 bases removed from V and 6 bases from J, the gap between germline ends came to 22 bases. This CDR3 spans 14 amino acids. In nucleotides, the CDR3 is TGTGCCACCGAGGACGGCCGTATTGGTGGCGAGCAGTACTTC. It specifies CATEDGRIGGEQYF.

V gene TRBV7-6 combines with J gene TRBJ2-1, with TRBD2 matching 8 bases. After removal of 7 bases from V and 6 bases from J, the junction contained 11 bases not matched to a gene. The germline V gene encodes CDR1 SGHVS and CDR2 FNYEAQ. The CDR3 runs to 15 residues. CDR3 nucleotide sequence: TGTGCCAGCATCCCCGGGGGGGACCCACCCAATGAGCAGTTCTTC. Protein: CASIPGGDPPNEQFF.

CDR3 DNA sequence: TGTGCCATCAGTGAGACAGGGGCCAATGAGCAGTTCTTC. This encodes CAISETGANEQFF. The chain carries TRBV10-3 and TRBJ2-1; 7 nucleotides match TRBD1. CDR3 length: 13 residues. With V trimmed by 2 bases and J by 6 bases, 1 base remained unmatched. Germline lookup yields CDR1 ENHRY and CDR2 SYGVKD.

Comment on this clone: This specimen includes other DNA sequences encoding the same CDR3. The V and J genes are TRBV5-1 and TRBJ2-7; D is perhaps TRBD1 (6 bases). The V gene's germline CDR1 is SGHRS and CDR2 YFSETQ. There are 15 residues in the CDR3. The V gene lost 0 bases and the J gene lost 0 bases, with 10 bases spanning the gap. CDR3 coding DNA: TGCGCCAGCAGCTTGGGGACAGCCGACTCCTACGAGCAGTACTTC. Translating gives CASSLGTADSYEQYF.

The chain has TRBV11-2 and TRBJ1-1, with a possible D match to TRBD1 (6 bases). The CDR3 sequence is 13 residues long. The ends were cut back, 0 bases at V and 6 bases at J, with 8 bases in the middle. Germline values: CDR1 SGHAT, CDR2 FQNNGV. The DNA for the CDR3 is TGTGCCAGCAGCTTAGATGGACAGTCTGAAGCTTTCTTT. Its translation is CASSLDGQSEAFF.

Here the CDR3 reads CASSVINDVGRDEQFF. The CDR3 nucleotides are TGTGCCAGCAGCGTAATCAATGATGTTGGGCGGGATGAGCAGTTCTTC. This chain connects TRBV25-1 to TRBJ2-1; the D gene is possibly TRBD2 (5 bases). Germline-derived CDR1 and CDR2 are MGHDK and SYGVNS. The V end was cut by 6 bases, the J end by 8 bases, with 23 bases between. The CDR3 contains 16 residues.